This T cell receptor (beta chain) was profiled in a study of blood T cell repertoires in COVID-19. Looking at the study overall: Some COVID-19 samples were acute and others convalescent; all came from the United States, Italy and Spain. PBMCs, B-cell-depleted T cells, or T cells were the source of the cDNA or gDNA that made up the material.

Original processing notes: Nucleated cell counts were estimated from reference gene primer amplification. Measured with immunoSEQ multiplex PCR; TCRdb has only the in-frame clones, and not every one. V, J and clone size were drawn from that table, and D and trimming were deduced from the DNA. The table records approximately 210,000 clones, 90% to 95% of them present only once. Germline V gene sequence: CDR1 LNHDA, CDR2 SQIVND (reference sequence). V was pared by 7 bases and J by 3 bases, with 16 bases between. CDR3 size: 15 residues. Seattle patient enrollment occurred during active infection, with longitudinal follow-up thereafter.

This rearrangement joins TRBV19 to TRBJ1-3; D gene unclear. Sequenced sample: peripheral blood. This TCR was sampled from a young man with COVID-19, enrolled during active disease. CDR3 DNA sequence: TGTGCCAGTACCCTGGGTGAAACAGTTGGAAACACCATATATTTT. Amino acids: CASTLGETVGNTIYF.